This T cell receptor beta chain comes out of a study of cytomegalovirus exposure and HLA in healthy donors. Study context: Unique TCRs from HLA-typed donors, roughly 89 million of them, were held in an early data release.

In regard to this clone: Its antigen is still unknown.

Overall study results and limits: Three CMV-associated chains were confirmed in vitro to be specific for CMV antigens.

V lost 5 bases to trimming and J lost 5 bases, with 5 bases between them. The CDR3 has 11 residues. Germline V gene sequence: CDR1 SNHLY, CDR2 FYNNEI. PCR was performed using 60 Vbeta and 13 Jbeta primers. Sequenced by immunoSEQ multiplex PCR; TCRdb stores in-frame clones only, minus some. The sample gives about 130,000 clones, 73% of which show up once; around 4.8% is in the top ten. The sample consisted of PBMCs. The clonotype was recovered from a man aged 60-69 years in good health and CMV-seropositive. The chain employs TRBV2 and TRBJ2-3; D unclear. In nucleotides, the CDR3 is TGTGCCAGCAGTCAACAAGATACGCAGTATTTT. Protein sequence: CASSQQDTQYF.